The rows below give T cell receptor beta chains drawn from one sample of a study of shared clonotypes between healthy human individuals. Data came from immunoSEQ multiplex PCR; TCRdb stores just in-frame clones and leaves some out. Counted here are some 2,100,000 clones, about 92% occurring once; the ten biggest clones make up 1.7%. The specimen sequenced was naive CD8+ T cells from PBMCs. The source is a man younger than 35 in good health. Some clones in this sample may be carry-over from other donors' samples. CDR3s include the opening cysteine and the closing phenylalanine or tryptophan. Some rows mark clone size as missing; the rest say once, few, many or name a class of expanded clone.

clone size | J gene | V gene | CDR3 protein
- | TRBJ2-7 | TRBV11-2 | CASSAATGPEQYF
- | TRBJ2-7 | TRBV29-1 | CSARDRASYEQYF
- | TRBJ1-5 | TRBV19 | CASSIGGGQPQHF
- | TRBJ2-7 | TRBV2 | CASSALAGGNYEQYF
- | TRBJ2-1 | TRBV7-3 | CASSLRTGSAYNEQFF
- | TRBJ2-7 | TRBV7-9 | CASSLAEGGYEQYF
- | TRBJ2-7 | TRBV27 | CASSLSQAGSYEQYF
- | TRBJ2-3 | TRBV7-6 | CASSLGAVRGTDTQYF
- | TRBJ2-7 | TRBV30 | CAWSWATGDYEQYF
- | TRBJ1-2 | TRBV14 | CASSPYSGQGIYGYTF
few | TRBJ1-1 | TRBV5-4 | CASSLILTEAFF
- | TRBJ2-7 | TRBV27 | CASSFRLAGSEQYF
- | TRBJ2-5 | TRBV29-1 | CSAAKLLGTGTQETQYF
- | TRBJ2-7 | TRBV19 | CASSIDTETYEQYF
- | TRBJ1-1 | TRBV27 | CATGRSTEAFF
- | TRBJ2-7 | TRBV10-2 | CASGGGISYEQYF
once | TRBJ1-1 | TRBV7-9 | CASSSRDGNTEAFF
- | TRBJ2-1 | TRBV27 | CASSPSVAGEDVEQFF
- | TRBJ1-5 | TRBV6-5 | CASRQGFNQPQHF
- | TRBJ2-2 | TRBV4-3 | CASSQDSRGANTGELFF
- | TRBJ2-3 | TRBV28 | CASSLVLAGERTDTQYF
- | TRBJ1-5 | TRBV5-8 | CASSILQGLQPQHF
- | TRBJ2-1 | TRBV30 | CAWRAPVRVDEQFF
once | TRBJ2-7 | TRBV27 | CASSLTLRDRYYEQYF
- | TRBJ2-7 | TRBV6-5 | CASSYEGRHEQYF
few | TRBJ1-5 | TRBV19 | CASSIGDSNQPQHF
- | TRBJ1-3 | TRBV11-2 | CASSFTQGFFGNTIYF
- | TRBJ1-1 | TRBV28 | CASSSLGGAPQATEAFF
- | TRBJ2-3 | TRBV27 | CASSFHGTDTQYF
- | TRBJ2-7 | TRBV9 | CASSVGVGMGYEQYF
- | TRBJ1-1 | TRBV9 | CASSPGGYTEAFF
- | TRBJ2-7 | TRBV6-6 | CASSYLYAGAHYEQYF
- | TRBJ2-7 | TRBV9 | CASSLFGTGGNEQYF
- | TRBJ2-1 | TRBV27 | CASSHGLALNEQFF
- | TRBJ2-1 | TRBV27 | CASSLGSEGYEQFF
- | TRBJ2-5 | TRBV29-1 | CSVAGGGAGVWETQYF
once | TRBJ2-2 | TRBV7-8 | CASSLEAGGSGATGELFF
once | TRBJ2-2 | TRBV27 | CASSPTLAGVPGELFF
- | TRBJ2-3 | TRBV19 | CASSIDSSSGAITDTQYF
- | TRBJ2-2 | TRBV30 | CAWRFDTGELFF
- | TRBJ2-7 | TRBV5-4 | CASSPGLAGGPSYEQYF
- | TRBJ2-4 | TRBV7-9 | CATGDGEAKNIQYF
- | TRBJ1-2 | TRBV11-2 | CATISVPNYGYTF